This paragraph reports one T cell receptor beta chain. The antigen remains unidentified. The record originates from a study of cytomegalovirus exposure and HLA in healthy donors. The V and J ends lost 10 bases and 5 bases respectively, with 26 bases between them. Germline assignment: CDR1 ENHRY and CDR2 SYGVKD. The CDR3 spans 16 residues. The PCR used 60 Vbeta and 13 Jbeta primers. The method was immunoSEQ multiplex PCR; TCRdb's version includes in-frame clones alone and lacks a portion of them. The table includes around 160,000 clones, roughly 80% detected once. Study-wide results and caveats: Within a later analysis, the majority of CMV-associated TCR beta chains appeared HLA-restricted. With later analysis, a missense DCLRE1C variant became linked to TCR beta V- and J-gene trimming.

Sequencing was carried out using PBMCs. This clonotype was sampled from a man in his forties in good health and CMV-seropositive. The chain is built from TRBV10-3 and TRBJ1-2; perhaps TRBD1 as D (6 bases). CDR3 nucleotide sequence: TGTGCCACCGATGGGGGGGGCTGGGGTGAGGCTTATGGCTACACCTTC. Protein: CATDGGGWGEAYGYTF.